One and the same sample provided the 23 T cell receptor beta chains below, sequenced in a study of blood T cell repertoires in COVID-19. Produced via immunoSEQ multiplex PCR; TCRdb's table is partial and in-frame only. The table has 150,000 to 200,000 clones, about 92% seen once. The specimen was peripheral blood. These receptors all stem from a man aged 25-40 years with COVID-19, enrolled during active disease.

This chain links TRBV30 with TRBJ2-1; 8 bases line up with TRBD2. Germline lookup yields CDR1 GTSNPN and CDR2 SVGIG (reference sequence). With 1 base clipped from V and 2 bases from J, the junction kept 7 bases outside the gene matches. This CDR3 comprises 16 residues. Here the CDR3 DNA reads TGTGCCTGGAGTGGGAGAGCGGGAGCCGCCTACAATGAGCAGTTCTTC. It encodes CAWSGRAGAAYNEQFF.

Only one count was recorded for this clone. The chain recombines TRBV27 with TRBJ2-3; 7 bases fit TRBD2. CDR1 is MNHEY and CDR2 is SMNVEV in the germline V gene (reference sequence). V lost 7 bases, J lost 3 bases, and 4 bases stayed unmatched. The CDR3 has 13 amino acids. CDR3 loop: CASTSGNTDTQYF. CDR3 nucleotides: TGTGCCAGCACCAGCGGGAATACAGATACGCAGTATTTT.

This chain uses TRBV29-1 with TRBJ2-5; 8 positions agree with TRBD1. The CDR3 spans 13 residues. J was trimmed by 5 bases and V by 7 bases; bases with no gene match: 9. Per the germline V gene, CDR1 is SQVTM and CDR2 is ANQGSEA. As DNA, the CDR3 is TGCAGCGCCGTACAGGGGGGAGGCGAGACCCAGTACTTC. As protein: CSAVQGGGETQYF.

The rearrangement links TRBV2 to TRBJ1-4; D is unclear. The ends were cut back, 2 bases at V and 5 bases at J, with 9 bases in the middle. The CDR3 has 14 amino acids. Germline lookup yields CDR1 SNHLY and CDR2 FYNNEI. CDR3 region: CASSEYSYNEKLFF. The DNA of the CDR3 is TGTGCCAGCAGTGAATACAGCTACAATGAAAAACTGTTTTTT.

There are a few counts of this clone. The CDR3 spells CASSFLGRDRGQGYTF. The CDR3 region has the DNA TGTGCCAGCAGTTTTTTAGGCCGGGACAGGGGCCAAGGCTACACCTTC. The chain recombines TRBV27 with TRBJ1-2; 10 bases agree with TRBD1. The ends lost 3 bases at V and 8 bases at J; junction bases unmatched: 12. The CDR3 has 16 residues. Germline CDR1 is MNHEY and CDR2 is SMNVEV (reference sequence).

The chain carries TRBV11-2 and TRBJ1-1; unclear D gene. The CDR3 length is 14 residues. Trimming shortened V by 2 bases and J by 4 bases, and 11 bases separated the two germline ends. The germline gives CDR1 SGHAT, CDR2 FQNNGV. The CDR3 region is CASSLRGGITEAFF. The CDR3 region has the DNA TGTGCCAGCAGCTTACGTGGTGGCATCACTGAAGCTTTCTTT.

V and J are TRBV19 and TRBJ1-1; 9 nucleotides line up with TRBD1. V gave up 7 bases and J gave up 3 bases; unmatched junction bases: 15. Germline CDR1 reads LNHDA; CDR2 reads SQIVND (reference sequence). The length of the CDR3 is 17 residues. The CDR3 is CASKGNRGLFEYTEAFF. CDR3 bases: TGTGCCAGTAAGGGGAACAGGGGGCTTTTTGAATACACTGAAGCTTTCTTT.

The chain employs TRBV11-2 and TRBJ2-7, with a tentative D call TRBD2 (5 bases). V was pared by 5 bases and J by 3 bases, with 14 bases between. The CDR3 consists of 14 residues. CDR1 is SGHAT and CDR2 is FQNNGV in the germline V gene. The CDR3 bases are TGTGCCAGCAGCCAGTTTGCGGGCCGCTACGAGCAGTACTTC. Amino acids: CASSQFAGRYEQYF.

The rearrangement joins TRBV27 to TRBJ2-7, with 10 bases fitting TRBD1. The CDR3 has 16 amino acids. CDR1 and CDR2 (germline): MNHEY, SMNVEV (reference sequence). The J segment lost 5 bases and the V segment lost 6 bases, leaving 13 bases of the junction unmatched. The CDR3 DNA sequence: TGTGCCAGCAGACGCCCCGGGACAGGGGTCAGCCACGAGCAGTACTTC. Translation: CASRRPGTGVSHEQYF.

V is TRBV30 and J is TRBJ1-5, with D unresolved. V dropped 5 bases and J dropped 0 bases, with 8 bases sitting between them. Germline V lookup: CDR1 GTSNPN, CDR2 SVGIG (reference sequence). The CDR3 runs to 13 residues. The DNA for the CDR3 is TGTGCCTGGGCCCCCTATAGCAATCAGCCCCAGCATTTT. Translating it yields CAWAPYSNQPQHF.

V is TRBV15 and J is TRBJ1-4; D uncertain. Germline V CDR1 and CDR2: LNHNV, YYDKDF (reference sequence). The CDR3 extends over 16 amino acids. V was cut by 0 bases and J by 8 bases, with 16 bases left in between. The CDR3 sequence: CATSRDRRVLSEKLFF. Here the CDR3 DNA reads TGTGCCACCAGCAGAGATCGGAGGGTTTTGAGCGAAAAACTGTTTTTT. The full variable domain, with the rest looked up from reference TRBV15 and TRBJ1-4, is DAMVIQNPRYQVTQFGKPVTLSCSQTLNHNVMYWYQQKSSQAPKLLFHYYDKDFNNEADTPDNFQSRRPNTSFCFLDIRSPGLGDTAMYLCATSRDRRVLSEKLFFGSGTQLSVL.

The genes are TRBV6-5 and TRBJ1-2, with 8 bases aligning to TRBD1. V shed 6 bases and J 5 bases; nucleotides not matched to a gene: 11. Germline CDR1 and CDR2: MNHEY and SVGAGI. This CDR3 comprises 15 residues. The CDR3, as DNA: TGTGCCAGCAGCCTTTTACTTACAGGGGGGTATGGCTACACCTTC. It specifies CASSLLLTGGYGYTF.

This clone was picked up one time. The chain recombines TRBV25-1 with TRBJ1-2; TRBD1 agrees at 8 bases. The V gene's germline CDR1 is MGHDK and CDR2 SYGVNS. J lost 5 bases, V lost 6 bases, and 8 bases had no gene match. The CDR3 runs to 14 residues. CDR3 sequence reads: CASSAPGGPYGYTF. The CDR3, as DNA: TGTGCCAGCAGCGCCCCAGGGGGCCCGTATGGCTACACCTTC.

The chain has TRBV9 and TRBJ1-6, with 7 bases matching TRBD1. V was pared by 0 bases and J by 10 bases, with 4 bases of the junction left unmatched. The CDR3 is 14 residues long. Germline V gives CDR1 SGDLS, CDR2 YYNGEE. CDR3 sequence (DNA): TGTGCCAGCAGCGTAGGAGACAGGGACTCACCCCTCCACTTT. Translated, it gives CASSVGDRDSPLHF.

The V and J genes are TRBV19 and TRBJ2-7; D perhaps matches TRBD1 (6 bases). The CDR3 is 14 residues long. Germline V CDR1 and CDR2: LNHDA, SQIVND (reference sequence). V lost 10 bases, J lost 2 bases, and 18 bases lay in between. The DNA of the CDR3 is TGTGCCACCCGGCCGTTGGACAGCCCCTACGAGCAGTACTTC. This gives the protein CATRPLDSPYEQYF.

The rearrangement joins TRBV5-1 to TRBJ2-7; D may be TRBD1 (6 bases). This CDR3 comprises 13 residues. Per germline, CDR1 SGHRS and CDR2 YFSETQ. Deletions cut 0 bases from V and 4 bases from J, with 8 bases between. This CDR3 reads CASSLVQGYEQYF. DNA for the CDR3: TGCGCCAGCAGCTTGGTACAGGGTTACGAGCAGTACTTC.

This clone was counted many times. In DNA form, the CDR3 reads TGTGCCAGCAGCCGTGGGAGTACCTACGAGCAGTACTTC. This translates into CASSRGSTYEQYF. The chain is built from TRBV5-5 and TRBJ2-7, with D tentatively TRBD2 (5 bases). Trimming cost V 4 bases and J 2 bases, with 10 bases left between them. This CDR3 spans 13 amino acids. The germline CDR1 and CDR2 sequences are SGHKS and YYEKEE (reference sequence).

The chain joins TRBV7-2 to TRBJ1-3, with TRBD1 matching 7 bases. The V gene's germline CDR1 is SGHTA and CDR2 FQGNSA. This CDR3 contains 15 residues. V shed 4 bases and J 2 bases; nucleotides not matched to a gene: 5. CDR3 in DNA: TGTGCCAGCAGCTCACCCGACAGGGCTGGAAACACCATATATTTT. This encodes CASSSPDRAGNTIYF. The full variable domain, in which reference TRBV7-2 and TRBJ1-3 provide the parts outside the CDR3, is GAGVSQSPSNKVTEKGKDVELRCDPISGHTALYWYRQSLGQGLEFLIYFQGNSAPDKSGLPSDRFSAERTGGSVSTLTIQRTQQEDSAVYLCASSSPDRAGNTIYFGEGSWLTVV.

This clone appeared a single time. The rearrangement uses TRBV6-2 or TRBV6-3 and TRBJ1-1; 9 bases align to TRBD1. Germline V gives CDR1 MNHEY, CDR2 SVGEGT. V was clipped by 2 bases and J by 13 bases; unmatched bases: 5. The CDR3 totals 12 residues. CDR3 region: CASSYMDRGGFF. The CDR3 DNA is TGTGCCAGCAGTTACATGGACAGGGGAGGTTTCTTT.

This rearrangement joins TRBV5-4 to TRBJ2-1; 8 bases are shared with TRBD2. Germline values: CDR1 SGHNT, CDR2 YYREEE (reference sequence). J was trimmed by 2 bases and V by 0 bases; bases with no gene match: 4. The CDR3 totals 16 residues. In DNA, the CDR3 is TGTGCCAGCAGCTTGGACACTAGCGGAACCTACAATGAGCAGTTCTTC. Translation gives CASSLDTSGTYNEQFF.

V usage is TRBV4-1 and J usage is TRBJ1-4; a weak D match, TRBD1 (6 bases). The CDR3 is made up of 15 amino acids. The V and J ends lost 4 bases and 4 bases respectively, with 13 bases between them. Germline CDR1 reads MGHRA; CDR2 reads YSYEKL. CDR3 loop: CASSPGTTLNEKLFF. The DNA of the CDR3 is TGCGCCAGCAGCCCCGGGACAACCCTTAATGAAAAACTGTTTTTT.

V usage is TRBV5-1 and J usage is TRBJ2-1; 9 bases line up with TRBD1. Germline assignment: CDR1 SGHRS and CDR2 YFSETQ. The CDR3 totals 16 residues. The ends lost 4 bases at V and 3 bases at J; junction bases unmatched: 8. The CDR3 sequence is CASSRAGQGYYNEQFF. The CDR3 DNA sequence: TGCGCCAGCAGCCGGGCGGGACAGGGATACTACAATGAGCAGTTCTTC.

This sequence joins TRBV7-3 and TRBJ2-7, with a weak D call TRBD2 (6 bases). V lost 5 bases to trimming and J lost 5 bases, with 16 bases between them. CDR3 length: 14 residues. Germline CDR1 is SGHTA and CDR2 is FQGTGA. The CDR3 loop reads CASSQVPGVDEQYF. The CDR3 DNA sequence: TGTGCCAGCAGCCAGGTCCCGGGGGTGGACGAGCAGTACTTC.